Listed here are 18 T cell receptor beta chains from one sample, sequenced in a study of beta chain features in type 1 diabetes. All of the isolated RNA was reverse transcribed, so expressed TCRB transcripts were sequenced. Some clones are missing from TCRdb's copy, which holds only in-frame ones; the method was immunoSEQ multiplex PCR. This sample has approximately 140,000 clones; around 51% occur once, and the top ten carry 0.42%. Sequencing was carried out using Tregs from blood. The receptors were sampled from a man between 18 and 35 years old in good health.

The chain links TRBV10-3 to TRBJ2-1, with D possibly TRBD1 on 5 matching bases. Between the trimmed V and J ends, which lost 6 bases and 9 bases, there was a span of 12 bases. Germline lookup yields CDR1 ENHRY and CDR2 SYGVKD. The CDR3 has 12 amino acids. CDR3 nucleotide sequence: TGTGCCATCAGCGCCGACAGAGTTGAGCAGTTCTTC. Translating it yields CAISADRVEQFF.

V gene TRBV15 combines with J gene TRBJ1-2; possibly TRBD1 for D (6 bases). Trimming shortened V by 4 bases and J by 2 bases, and 20 bases separated the two germline ends. The CDR3 totals 17 residues. Germline V CDR1 and CDR2: LNHNV, YYDKDF (reference sequence). The CDR3 spells CATSMEQGRDVNYGYTF. CDR3 sequence (DNA): TGTGCCACCAGCATGGAACAGGGTCGGGATGTAAACTATGGCTACACCTTC.

This clone was observed a handful of times. The chain links TRBV5-4 to TRBJ1-2, with TRBD1 identical over 10 bases. The CDR3 spans 14 residues. After removal of 3 bases from V and 6 bases from J, the junction contained 5 bases not matched to a gene. Germline V CDR1 and CDR2: SGHNT, YYREEE (reference sequence). The CDR3: CASSWDRGADGYTF. CDR3 DNA sequence: TGTGCCAGCAGCTGGGACAGGGGCGCGGATGGCTACACCTTC.

The CDR3 loop is CASRGSISYEQYF. CDR3 in DNA: TGTGCCAGCAGAGGGAGTATCTCCTACGAGCAGTACTTC. The genes are TRBV6-5 and TRBJ2-7; a weak D match, TRBD2 (5 bases). Per the germline V gene, CDR1 is MNHEY and CDR2 is SVGAGI. V was clipped by 6 bases and J by 0 bases, with 9 bases between them. CDR3 size: 13 residues.

The chain recombines TRBV6-6 with TRBJ1-5; 10 nucleotides align to TRBD1. CDR1 is MNHNY and CDR2 is SVGAGI in the germline V gene (reference sequence). V was clipped by 5 bases and J by 0 bases; unmatched bases: 4. This CDR3 spans 16 amino acids. For the CDR3, the DNA is TGTGCCAGCAGTCGACAGGGGGCGTTTAGCAATCAGCCCCAGCATTTT. Its translation is CASSRQGAFSNQPQHF.

The genes are TRBV6-1 and TRBJ1-2; 7 nucleotides line up with TRBD1. CDR1 is MNHNS and CDR2 is SASEGT in the germline V gene. The V gene end was trimmed by 1 base and the J gene end by 8 bases; junction bases not matched to a gene: 7. This CDR3 contains 14 residues. The CDR3, as DNA: TGTGCCAGCAGTGAAGTGAAAGGGGGCAGCGGCTACACCTTC. It yields the protein CASSEVKGGSGYTF.

The chain employs TRBV9 and TRBJ2-5; TRBD2 might be the D (5 bases). Trimming took 4 bases from V and 1 from J, leaving 14 bases between them. The germline V gene has CDR1 SGDLS and CDR2 YYNGEE. This CDR3 is 15 amino acids long. In DNA, the CDR3 is TGTGCCAGCAGCCCCTCTCCCAGCGGCCAAGAGACCCAGTACTTC. It codes for CASSPSPSGQETQYF.

This clone has only a few counts. This rearrangement joins TRBV5-1 to TRBJ2-2, with a tentative D call TRBD2 (6 bases). The CDR3 covers 15 residues. V gave up 3 bases and J gave up 7 bases, with 16 bases separating them. Germline V gives CDR1 SGHRS, CDR2 YFSETQ. Here the CDR3 DNA reads TGCGCCAGCAGCTCGGGACTGGCCACCAACGGGGAGCTGTTTTTT. Protein product: CASSSGLATNGELFF. The variable domain in full, with the rest retrieved from reference TRBV5-1 and TRBJ2-2, is KAGVTQTPRYLIKTRGQQVTLSCSPISGHRSVSWYQQTPGQGLQFLFEYFSETQRNKGNFPGRFSGRQFSNSRSEMNVSTLELGDSALYLCASSSGLATNGELFFGEGSRLTVL.

The gene calls are TRBV6-6 and TRBJ2-7; D perhaps matches TRBD2 (6 bases). With 2 bases removed from V and 1 base from J, the gap between germline ends came to 12 bases. Germline V gene lookup returns CDR1 MNHNY and CDR2 SVGAGI (reference sequence). This CDR3 comprises 15 residues. The CDR3 coding sequence is TGTGCCAGCAGTTACGTCGGGAGTGAGTCCTACGAGCAGTACTTC. Translated: CASSYVGSESYEQYF.

The rearrangement uses TRBV2 and TRBJ2-4; maybe TRBD1 (5 bases). Germline CDR1 SNHLY, CDR2 FYNNEI. There are 15 residues in the CDR3. Trimming pared 7 bases from V and 0 bases from J, leaving 13 bases between. The CDR3, as DNA: TGTGCCAGCACAGGGAAGGTTACAGCCAAAAACATTCAGTACTTC. It codes for CASTGKVTAKNIQYF.

This chain's CDR3 is CASSPHPGTGSEKLFF. For the CDR3, the DNA is TGTGCCAGCAGTCCCCACCCGGGGACAGGTAGTGAAAAACTGTTTTTT. The J gene is TRBJ1-4, the V gene TRBV28; 8 bases line up with TRBD1. The CDR3 has 16 amino acids. Germline CDR1 reads MDHEN; CDR2 reads SYDVKM. V lost 5 bases, J lost 7 bases, and 12 bases stayed unmatched.

This clone was picked up one time. The chain links TRBV15 to TRBJ2-7; no clear D. Germline assignment: CDR1 LNHNV and CDR2 YYDKDF (reference sequence). The CDR3 consists of 13 residues. Trimming left V 4 bases short and J 2 bases short, with 9 bases between. The CDR3 DNA sequence: TGTGCCACCAGCACAGGATTTACCTACGAGCAGTACTTC. Translating it yields CATSTGFTYEQYF.

This clone was seen a handful of times. This sequence joins TRBV28 and TRBJ2-5; a possible D gene is TRBD1 (6 bases). Between the trimmed V and J ends, which lost 2 bases and 4 bases, there was a span of 17 bases. The V gene's germline CDR1 is MDHEN and CDR2 SYDVKM. CDR3 length equals 16 residues. CDR3 sequence reads: CASSLGYRVAGETQYF. In DNA, the CDR3 is TGTGCCAGCAGTTTAGGCTACAGGGTAGCCGGAGAGACCCAGTACTTC.

This clone was picked up a small number of times. This chain uses TRBV20-1 with TRBJ2-1; D possibly corresponds to TRBD2 (5 bases). V was shortened by 3 bases and J by 10 bases, with 7 bases between the two germline ends. Germline V gives CDR1 DFQATT, CDR2 SNEGSKA (reference sequence). The CDR3 loop spans 10 amino acids. The CDR3 loop is CSASPSEQFF. The DNA of the CDR3 is TGCAGTGCTAGCCCTAGCGAGCAGTTCTTC.

This chain joins TRBV19 and TRBJ2-4; 12 bases match TRBD2. The CDR3 is made up of 18 amino acids. Germline V lookup: CDR1 LNHDA, CDR2 SQIVND (reference sequence). V was pared by 2 bases and J by 4 bases, with 9 bases of the junction left unmatched. The CDR3 loop reads CASSIPPASGRAKNIQYF. Written as DNA, the CDR3 is TGTGCCAGTAGTATACCCCCTGCTAGCGGGAGGGCGAAAAACATTCAGTACTTC.

The chain is built from TRBV4-2 and TRBJ2-1, with 7 bases that match TRBD2. Germline assignment: CDR1 LGHNA and CDR2 YNFKEQ. The J segment lost 6 bases and the V segment lost 0 bases, leaving 14 bases of the junction unmatched. CDR3 length equals 18 residues. The DNA of the CDR3 is TGTGCCAGCAGCCAAGACCAGCGAGGAGCGGGGTCCGGCAATGAGCAGTTCTTC. Residues: CASSQDQRGAGSGNEQFF.

The chain is built from TRBV9 and TRBJ2-7; D perhaps matches TRBD2 (5 bases). The germline CDR1 and CDR2 sequences are SGDLS and YYNGEE. V lost 0 bases to trimming and J lost 5 bases, with 15 bases between them. This CDR3 spans 15 amino acids. DNA of the CDR3: TGTGCCAGCAGCGTAGTGCCGGCGGACTGGGACGAGCAGTACTTC. This translates into CASSVVPADWDEQYF.

This clone was recorded a few times. This chain joins TRBV7-9 and TRBJ2-7; 13 bases are a match to TRBD2. The J segment lost 4 bases and the V segment lost 3 bases, leaving 3 bases of the junction unmatched. From germline, CDR1 is SEHNR and CDR2 FQNEAQ (reference sequence). This CDR3 has 15 residues. The DNA of the CDR3 is TGTGCCAGCAGCTTGGGACTAGCGGGAAAGTACGAGCAGTACTTC. Encoded protein: CASSLGLAGKYEQYF.